This passage covers 10 T cell receptor beta chains from one sample sequenced in a study of T cell responses to AZD1222 COVID-19 vaccine. The table came from immunoSEQ multiplex PCR; TCRdb's copy has only in-frame clones and leaves some out. The data contain some 200,000 clones, approximately 91% of them seen just once; the ten biggest clones take up roughly 0.99%. The sample here was peripheral blood, taken on day 0 of AZD1222 vaccination. The receptors here all came from an adult in good health.

J is TRBJ2-7 and V is TRBV27; either TRBD1 or TRBD2 may supply D (5 bases each). There are 12 residues in the CDR3. Germline V CDR1 and CDR2: MNHEY, SMNVEV (reference sequence). The V and J ends lost 5 bases and 5 bases respectively, with 10 bases between them. CDR3 in DNA: TGTGCCAGCAGTCACGGGGCCCACGAGCAGTACTTC. Its translation: CASSHGAHEQYF.

V and J are TRBV10-3 and TRBJ1-2; 7 bases map to TRBD1. CDR1 is ENHRY, CDR2 SYGVKD, per germline. The length of the CDR3 is 14 residues. V was clipped by 10 bases and J by 0 bases; unmatched bases: 8. The CDR3 spells CANRGSAANYGYTF. The CDR3 nucleotides read TGTGCCAACAGGGGCAGCGCAGCTAACTATGGCTACACCTTC.

The rearrangement links TRBV2 to TRBJ1-2; 10 bases map to TRBD1. The CDR3 extends over 14 amino acids. J was trimmed by 7 bases and V by 4 bases; bases with no gene match: 6. Germline CDR1 reads SNHLY; CDR2 reads FYNNEI. The CDR3 DNA is TGTGCCAGCAGTGTGACAGGGGGCTCAAGTGGCTACACCTTC. Its protein is CASSVTGGSSGYTF. Full variable domain (outside the CDR3, taken from reference TRBV2 and TRBJ1-2): EPEVTQTPSHQVTQMGQEVILRCVPISNHLYFYWYRQILGQKVEFLVSFYNNEISEKSEIFDDQFSVERPDGSNFTLKIRSTKLEDSAMYFCASSVTGGSSGYTFGSGTRLTVV.

The J gene is TRBJ2-7, the V gene TRBV11-2; D remains unclear. Germline V gives CDR1 SGHAT, CDR2 FQNNGV. V lost 2 bases and J lost 5, with 16 bases in between. This CDR3 is built from 15 residues. The CDR3 bases are TGTGCCAGCAGCTTAATCCTGGCCCAGTCCCACGAGCAGTACTTC. Protein: CASSLILAQSHEQYF.

The chain uses TRBV5-1 and TRBJ2-1; possible D gene TRBD2, 6 bases. The CDR3 covers 15 residues. Germline lookup yields CDR1 SGHRS and CDR2 YFSETQ. V lost 0 bases and J lost 0, with 7 bases in between. Here the CDR3 DNA reads TGCGCCAGCAGCTTGGAGGACTACTCCTACAATGAGCAGTTCTTC. This codes for CASSLEDYSYNEQFF.

This chain joins TRBV2 and TRBJ1-6; D is unclear. The ends were cut back, 0 bases at V and 12 bases at J, with 9 bases in the middle. CDR1 SNHLY and CDR2 FYNNEI come from the germline V gene. The CDR3 sequence is 13 residues long. The CDR3 loop reads CASSEARAGPLHF. The CDR3 DNA reads as TGTGCCAGCAGTGAAGCGCGGGCCGGACCCCTCCACTTT.

The genes are TRBV11-2 and TRBJ1-3; D is unresolved. V was shortened by 0 bases and J by 0 bases, with 3 bases between the two germline ends. The CDR3 is made up of 14 amino acids. From germline, CDR1 is SGHAT and CDR2 FQNNGV. The CDR3 here is CASSLDRSGNTIYF. The CDR3, as DNA: TGTGCCAGCAGCTTAGATCGCTCTGGAAACACCATATATTTT.

In the case of this clone: Other DNA sequences from this sample encode an identical CDR3 as well. The chain uses TRBV6-5 and TRBJ1-1; D call uncertain. This CDR3 has 14 amino acids. V lost 0 bases to trimming and J lost 1 base, with 6 bases between them. The V gene's germline CDR1 is MNHEY and CDR2 SVGAGI. For the CDR3, the DNA is TGTGCCAGCAGTTACTCGACTGGGAACACTGAAGCTTTCTTT. This gives the protein CASSYSTGNTEAFF.

This chain links TRBV4-1 with TRBJ2-2; 11 bases match TRBD2. The CDR3 is 14 amino acids. V lost 4 bases and J lost 6; bases outside the gene matches: 1. Germline CDR1 reads MGHRA; CDR2 reads YSYEKL. This chain's CDR3 is CASSRGLAAGELFF. The CDR3 coding sequence is TGCGCCAGCAGCCGGGGACTAGCGGCCGGGGAGCTGTTTTTT.

V is TRBV5-5 and J is TRBJ2-7; 7 bases are shared with TRBD2. Germline V gene data show CDR1 as SGHKS and CDR2 as YYEKEE (reference sequence). V trimming: 1 base; J trimming: 2 bases; junction bases outside the gene matches: 6. The CDR3 sequence is 15 residues long. The CDR3 nucleotides read TGTGCCAGCAGCTTGTCTGGGGGGGAAACCTACGAGCAGTACTTC. Its protein is CASSLSGGETYEQYF.